The 7 T cell receptor beta chains below all came from one sample that was sequenced in a study of shared clonotypes between healthy human individuals. Repertoires were generated with immunoSEQ multiplex PCR, while TCRdb's copy carries only in-frame clones and drops some. The table shows about 660,000 clones, with around 72% occurring only once. The sequenced sample was memory CD4+ T cells sorted from blood. The subset denotes: CD45RA-negative fraction. All receptors come from a woman aged 30 to 39 in good health.

The chain carries TRBV4-2 and TRBJ2-3; no clear D gene. V lost 4 bases, J lost 4 bases, and 18 bases lay in between. The CDR3 sequence is 16 residues long. CDR1 LGHNA and CDR2 YNFKEQ come from the germline V gene. The CDR3 DNA sequence: TGTGCCAGCAGCCTTTCTGTTTGGAACAGCGCAGATACGCAGTATTTT. Encoded protein: CASSLSVWNSADTQYF.

The CDR3 loop is CASSSRTGQYEQYF. As DNA, the CDR3 is TGTGCCAGCAGCTCGAGGACTGGACAGTACGAGCAGTACTTC. The gene calls are TRBV11-2 and TRBJ2-7, with a tentative D call TRBD1 (6 bases). Trimming removed 4 bases at V and 4 bases at J, with 14 bases between. The germline V gene has CDR1 SGHAT and CDR2 FQNNGV. The CDR3 consists of 14 residues.

The CDR3 loop is CASSKDTGGSGNTIYF. In DNA, the CDR3 is TGTGCCAGCAGTAAAGACACAGGGGGCTCTGGAAACACCATATATTTT. The chain carries TRBV28 and TRBJ1-3, with 8 bases matching TRBD1. The CDR3 loop spans 16 amino acids. CDR1 MDHEN and CDR2 SYDVKM come from the germline V gene. V shed 5 bases, J shed 0 bases, and the junction held 6 bases outside the gene matches.

This clone was seen ten or more times. The V call is TRBV5-8, the J call TRBJ2-7; unclear D gene. The V end lost 0 bases, the J end lost 0 bases, and 7 bases lay between the germline ends. Germline CDR1 SGHTS, CDR2 YDEGEE. This CDR3 is built from 14 residues. CDR3 loop: CASSLAGHSYEQYF. The CDR3 DNA follows: TGTGCCAGCAGCTTGGCCGGGCACTCCTACGAGCAGTACTTC.

The CDR3, as DNA: TGTGCCAGCAGTTTATTGGCTAGCGCTAACAATGAGCAGTTCTTC. This translates into CASSLLASANNEQFF. J is TRBJ2-1 and V is TRBV27; weak D call: TRBD2 (6 bases). Germline values: CDR1 MNHEY, CDR2 SMNVEV (reference sequence). The CDR3 sequence is 15 residues long. Trimming cost V 1 base and J 5 bases, with 12 bases left between them.

This clone was seen a single time. The chain couples TRBV10-3 to TRBJ2-7; 7 positions match TRBD2. The CDR3 contains 16 residues. J was trimmed by 4 bases and V by 3 bases; bases with no gene match: 12. Germline CDR1 ENHRY, CDR2 SYGVKD. As DNA, the CDR3 is TGTGCCATCAGTGACTTGGGTGGCGGGAGTCGTTACGAGCAGTACTTC. This encodes CAISDLGGGSRYEQYF.

The genes are TRBV5-1 and TRBJ2-1; unclear D gene. The CDR3 consists of 12 residues. The germline V gene has CDR1 SGHRS and CDR2 YFSETQ. V lost 4 bases, J lost 10 bases, and 12 bases lay in between. The CDR3: CASSGLAEEQFF. In DNA form, the CDR3 reads TGCGCCAGCAGCGGCCTCGCGGAGGAGCAGTTCTTC.